This T cell receptor (beta chain) derives from a study of vaccination and CD4 T cells after COVID-19. Study information: Investigators stimulated cells with overlapping spike peptides drawn from SARS-CoV-2, HCoV-NL63, HCoV-OC43 and HCoV-229E.

The CDR3 spans 13 residues. Germline CDR1 is GTSNPN and CDR2 is SVGIG (reference sequence). The V and J ends lost 1 base and 9 bases respectively, with 13 bases between them. This clonotype was observed once. Its specificity is not known. The Oncomine TCR Beta short-read assay generated sequence data from the DNA of cultured CD4+ T cells. Genomic DNA extraction was carried out from cultured CD4+ T cells. MiXCR, applied by TCRdb to the PCR reads, yields one record per CDR3 protein. The repertoire consists of about 17,000 distinct CDR3 sequences, with almost 40% occurring once and the leading ten covering 8.4%. The treatment denotes: roughly 10-day PBMC culture with coronavirus spike peptide pools or control peptides (ViraFEST assay). Via ViraFEST, peptide pools expanded antigen-specific T cells before TCR sequencing. The cultures had half their medium swapped for fresh IL-2 medium on days 3 and 7.

Sequencing input: CD4+ T cells from blood, cultured in vitro. The receptor's source is a human donor who had recovered from COVID-19. The chain links TRBV30 to TRBJ2-1; weak D call: TRBD2 (6 bases). CDR3 region: CAWSDKLASEQFF. As DNA, the CDR3 is TGTGCCTGGAGTGATAAACTAGCATCTGAGCAGTTCTTC.